Below, 14 T cell receptor beta chains from the same sample are listed, as sequenced in a study of T cell responses to AZD1222 COVID-19 vaccine. Using immunoSEQ multiplex PCR, the repertoire was profiled, and TCRdb retains in-frame clones only, with some absent. The table lists 130,000 or so clones, 85% to 95% of them singletons. Specimen: peripheral blood, collected on day 0 of AZD1222 vaccination. Receptors originate from an adult in good health.

Note on this clone: A junction boundary mismatches the germline segment, possibly from a read error. The chain carries TRBV28 and TRBJ1-2; D unresolved. Germline V gene sequence: CDR1 MDHEN, CDR2 SYDVKM. This CDR3 is built from 12 residues. The CDR3, as DNA: TGTGCCAGCAGCTCCGGGTCCTATGACTACACCTTC. Protein sequence: CASSSGSYDYTF.

The chain has TRBV7-2 and TRBJ2-3; tentative D call: TRBD2 (6 bases). The CDR3 runs 14 residues. Germline V lookup: CDR1 SGHTA, CDR2 FQGNSA. V was trimmed by 8 bases and J by 4 bases, leaving 16 bases between them. The CDR3 loop reads CASRREKLPDTQYF. The CDR3 region has the DNA TGTGCCAGCCGACGGGAGAAGTTGCCAGATACGCAGTATTTT.

This clone appeared a single time. The chain combines TRBV4-3 with TRBJ2-7; the D is unclear. This CDR3 is 11 amino acids long. Germline V CDR1 and CDR2: LGHNA, YSLEER. V dropped 0 bases and J dropped 5 bases, with 2 bases sitting between them. The CDR3 sequence is CASSQDDEQYF. DNA for the CDR3: TGCGCCAGCAGCCAAGATGACGAGCAGTACTTC.

V usage is TRBV5-1 and J usage is TRBJ1-2; a weak D match, TRBD1 (5 bases). Germline V lookup: CDR1 SGHRS, CDR2 YFSETQ. Trimming pared 5 bases from V and 5 bases from J, leaving 13 bases between. The CDR3 is 13 amino acids. CDR3 sequence (DNA): TGCGCCAGCAGTTTACGGGACCCATATGGCTACACCTTC. This translates into CASSLRDPYGYTF.

The chain couples TRBV11-2 to TRBJ1-2; D is unresolved. The CDR3 runs 14 residues. Germline assignment: CDR1 SGHAT and CDR2 FQNNGV. V lost 5 bases and J lost 1, with 11 bases in between. The DNA of the CDR3 is TGTGCCAGCAGCCCTTTCCGGGTTAACTATGGCTACACCTTC. Translation: CASSPFRVNYGYTF.

The rearrangement links TRBV5-4 to TRBJ2-1, with D maybe TRBD2 (5 bases). The CDR3 has 15 amino acids. Trimming left V 5 bases short and J 5 bases short, with 17 bases between. Germline V gene lookup returns CDR1 SGHNT and CDR2 YYREEE (reference sequence). CDR3 sequence reads: CASRQDLGPNNEQFF. The CDR3 DNA is TGTGCCAGCAGGCAGGACTTAGGCCCGAACAATGAGCAGTTCTTC.

The chain employs TRBV9 and TRBJ2-2; D unresolved. Germline V gene data show CDR1 as SGDLS and CDR2 as YYNGEE. The CDR3 loop spans 11 amino acids. The V gene lost 4 bases and the J gene lost 7 bases, with 5 bases spanning the gap. DNA for the CDR3: TGTGCCAGCAGCAGTGACGGGGAGCTGTTTTTT. This encodes CASSSDGELFF. Full variable domain (outside the CDR3, taken from reference TRBV9 and TRBJ2-2): DSGVTQTPKHLITATGQRVTLRCSPRSGDLSVYWYQQSLDQGLQFLIQYYNGEERAKGNILERFSAQQFPDLHSELNLSSLELGDSALYFCASSSDGELFFGEGSRLTVL.

CDR3 sequence: CASSLGAGNTEAFF. For the CDR3, the DNA is TGTGCCAGCAGTTTAGGGGCCGGGAACACTGAAGCTTTCTTT. The V and J genes are TRBV28 and TRBJ1-1; the D gene is possibly TRBD1 (5 bases). The germline V gene has CDR1 MDHEN and CDR2 SYDVKM. V was pared by 2 bases and J by 1 base, with 8 bases between. This CDR3 is built from 14 residues.

The V call is TRBV14, the J call TRBJ1-1; a possible D gene is TRBD1 (6 bases). CDR1 and CDR2 (germline): SGHDN, FVKESK. V was clipped by 4 bases and J by 1 base, with 10 bases between them. The CDR3 covers 14 residues. CDR3 nucleotides: TGTGCCAGCAGCCCCTCGGGACAGAACACTGAAGCTTTCTTT. As protein: CASSPSGQNTEAFF. Supplemented by reference TRBV14 and TRBJ1-1, the full variable domain reads EAGVTQFPSHSVIEKGQTVTLRCDPISGHDNLYWYRRVMGKEIKFLLHFVKESKQDESGMPNNRFLAERTGGTYSTLKVQPAELEDSGVYFCASSPSGQNTEAFFGQGTRLTVV.

The J gene is TRBJ2-7, the V gene TRBV5-1; 13 nucleotides align to TRBD2. Germline V gene data show CDR1 as SGHRS and CDR2 as YFSETQ. The CDR3 loop spans 18 amino acids. V lost 0 bases, J lost 2 bases, and 8 bases stayed unmatched. CDR3 region: CASSLGGTSGAQTYEQYF. In nucleotides, the CDR3 is TGCGCCAGCAGCTTGGGAGGGACTAGCGGGGCCCAGACCTACGAGCAGTACTTC.

This rearrangement joins TRBV27 to TRBJ2-1; D not certain. The germline V gene encodes CDR1 MNHEY and CDR2 SMNVEV (reference sequence). Trimming left V 6 bases short and J 9 bases short, with 15 bases between. The length of the CDR3 is 13 residues. This CDR3 reads CASSPMTGGEQFF. The CDR3 nucleotides read TGTGCCAGCAGCCCTATGACCGGCGGTGAGCAGTTCTTC.

The chain couples TRBV9 to TRBJ1-3, with D tentatively TRBD1 (5 bases). The ends were cut back, 5 bases at V and 2 bases at J, with 8 bases in the middle. CDR1 SGDLS and CDR2 YYNGEE come from the germline V gene. This CDR3 contains 13 residues. The CDR3 nucleotides read TGTGCCAGCAGGGGGCAGGCTGGAAACACCATATATTTT. Its translation: CASRGQAGNTIYF.

The J gene is TRBJ2-3, the V gene TRBV9, with 8 nucleotides matching TRBD2. Germline V CDR1 and CDR2: SGDLS, YYNGEE. V shed 0 bases and J 4 bases; nucleotides not matched to a gene: 7. This CDR3 spans 16 amino acids. This chain's CDR3 is CASSVEVGGAADTQYF. The DNA of the CDR3 is TGTGCCAGCAGCGTAGAAGTCGGGGGGGCAGCAGATACGCAGTATTTT. Based on the CDR3 plus reference TRBV9 and TRBJ2-3, the full variable domain is DSGVTQTPKHLITATGQRVTLRCSPRSGDLSVYWYQQSLDQGLQFLIQYYNGEERAKGNILERFSAQQFPDLHSELNLSSLELGDSALYFCASSVEVGGAADTQYFGPGTRLTVL.

Here the CDR3 DNA reads TGTGCCAGCAGCCGTAGGGGGGACATTCAGTACTTC. Residues: CASSRRGDIQYF. The chain joins TRBV11-3 to TRBJ2-4; D tentatively fits TRBD1 or TRBD2 (6 bases each). Trimming shortened V by 5 bases and J by 8 bases, and 10 bases separated the two germline ends. Germline CDR1 SGHNT, CDR2 YENEEA. The CDR3 has 12 residues.